This T cell receptor beta chain was sequenced in a study of blood T cell repertoires in COVID-19. In the study overall: Sites across the United States, Italy and Spain contributed samples from acute and convalescent COVID-19. From T cells, B-cell-depleted T cells, or PBMCs came the material, which was cDNA or gDNA.

Per the original data handling: Estimation of nucleated cell counts was performed using reference gene primer amplification. Data came from immunoSEQ multiplex PCR; TCRdb stores just in-frame clones and leaves some out. Clonal size and the V and J genes are those of that table, whereas D and trimming came from the DNA. Of about 220,000 clones in the sample, around four fifths were seen once. This clonotype originated in a man aged 30-40 years with active or convalescent COVID-19. The sequencing input was peripheral blood.

The DNA of the CDR3 is TGTGCCACCCAAGACAGGGAAACATTGGGCACTGAAGCTTTCTTT. Translation: CATQDRETLGTEAFF. This chain connects TRBV15 to TRBJ1-1; 7 nucleotides line up with TRBD1. Germline V CDR1 and CDR2: LNHNV, YYDKDF (reference sequence). The ends lost 8 bases at V and 4 bases at J; junction bases unmatched: 13. CDR3 length equals 15 residues.